A single T cell receptor beta chain is shown here with its context. The specificity of this receptor is unknown. Base qualities are missing; no much larger clone stands one base away. The data are from a study of cytomegalovirus exposure and HLA in healthy donors (dated by TCRdb to 2015 to 2018). A note on the overall study: The 700 or so repertoires of the first cohort and the 95 to 150 validation repertoires were produced on the same platform, according to a later analysis. The study was designed to test whether signatures of past pathogen exposure could be identified by cataloging public T cell receptors. The study combined high-throughput TCR immunosequencing, statistical association of individual TCRs with disease status, and machine learning to predict cytomegalovirus infection status. Along with the roughly 700-subject first cohort, a separate validation cohort of 120 different subjects was used. Beyond this particular receptor, the publication reports: The classifier was reported to diagnose cytomegalovirus status with high specificity and sensitivity in both the original and validation cohorts. While some public TCRs were present in many individuals, most TCR sequences turned up only very rarely across donors. Of the cluster scores, roughly 93% were above 0 in a later analysis, which found that TCRs clustered in the first cohort also tended to co-occur in the 120 or so validation repertoires. In vitro tests confirmed that a few of the cytomegalovirus-associated TCR beta chains recognize cytomegalovirus antigens. The study gave a list of under 200 TCR beta chains associated with cytomegalovirus. According to the authors, the approach could potentially be generalized to other disease states and immunological phenotypes. The validation cohort had no HLA typing available for a later analysis, so co-occurrence within that cohort was assessed over all 120 repertoires.

Donors formed part of the validation cohort, which comprised 120 subjects and was distinct from the first cohort of several hundred subjects. The trim is 10 bases for V and 7 bases for J, with a gap of 16 bases between the germline ends. CDR1 and CDR2 were assigned from the germline V gene as MDHEN and SYDVKM. The CDR3 sequence holds 12 residues, the cysteine and phenylalanine included. Just CDR3 DNA is preserved here, 36 bases in frame from base 1. Library preparation was by the immunoSEQ multiplex PCR assay. Processing in the source paper ran as follows. To diagnose cytomegalovirus status from the catalog of TCR beta chain sequences, a statistical classification framework was built. TCRdb carries this immuneACCESS record with in-frame sequences only. Its versions omit some clonotypes, under half of them owing to an unresolved V gene in the studies checked, with the rest unexplained. Clone size and the V and J calls come from that table; the DNA yielded D and trimming. The sample yields approximately 220,000 clones; approximately 87% were counted once. Roughly 2.5% of the sample lies in the top ten.

Rearrangement joined TRBV28 to TRBJ1-2; the D gene is perhaps TRBD1, on 5 matching bases. The clonotype was recovered from a man aged 18-30 years in good health and CMV-seronegative. Material: PBMCs. The CDR3 in this case is CATAVGGTGYTF. The base sequence is TGTGCCACCGCGGTGGGGGGGACTGGCTACACCTTC.